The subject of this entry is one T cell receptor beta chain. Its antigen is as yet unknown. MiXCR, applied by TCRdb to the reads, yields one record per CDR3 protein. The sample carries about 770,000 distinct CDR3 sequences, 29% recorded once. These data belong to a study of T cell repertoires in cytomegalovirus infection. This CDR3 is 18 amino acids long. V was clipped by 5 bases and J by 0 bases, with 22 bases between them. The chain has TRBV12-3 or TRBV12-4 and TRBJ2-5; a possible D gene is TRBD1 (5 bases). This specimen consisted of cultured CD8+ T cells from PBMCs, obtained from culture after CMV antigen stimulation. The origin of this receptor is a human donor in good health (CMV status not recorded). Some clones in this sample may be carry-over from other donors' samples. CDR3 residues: CASSPDASWGAYQETQYF. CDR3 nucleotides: TGTGCCAGCAGTCCGGACGCCTCTTGGGGCGCGTACCAAGAGACCCAGTACTTC.